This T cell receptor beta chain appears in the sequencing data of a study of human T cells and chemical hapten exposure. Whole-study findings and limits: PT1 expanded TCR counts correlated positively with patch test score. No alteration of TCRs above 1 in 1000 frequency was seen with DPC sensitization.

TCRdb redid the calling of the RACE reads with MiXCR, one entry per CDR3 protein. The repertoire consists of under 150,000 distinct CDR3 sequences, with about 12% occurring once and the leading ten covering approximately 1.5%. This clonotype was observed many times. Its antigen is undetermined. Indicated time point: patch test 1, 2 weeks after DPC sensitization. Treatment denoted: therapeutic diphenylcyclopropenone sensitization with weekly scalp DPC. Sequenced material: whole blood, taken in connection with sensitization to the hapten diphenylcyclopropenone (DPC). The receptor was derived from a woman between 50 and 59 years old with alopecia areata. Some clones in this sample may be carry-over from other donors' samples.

The CDR3 DNA reads as TGTGCCAGCAGTCCCACGCCCCGGGGTCCCTACGAGCAGTACTTC. Translated: CASSPTPRGPYEQYF. The chain joins TRBV6-1 to TRBJ2-7, with D tentatively TRBD2 (5 bases). Looked up from germline, CDR1 is MNHNS and CDR2 is SASEGT. Trimming removed 5 bases at V and 2 bases at J, with 16 bases between. The CDR3 extends over 15 amino acids.